This TCR beta chain was sequenced in a study of blood T cell repertoires in COVID-19. In the study overall: Spain, Italy and the United States supplied samples that represented acute and convalescent COVID-19.

Adults between about 18 and 89 years of age took part from under 25 US areas. Each participant's cohort was designated according to participant-reported clinical history. Germline loops: CDR1 SGHDT, CDR2 YYEEEE. This CDR3 has 14 residues. The V and J ends lost 5 bases and 4 bases, in that order; junction bases with no gene match: 4. Sequenced by immunoSEQ multiplex PCR; TCRdb stores in-frame clones only, minus some. The sample has 140,000 or so clones, 85% to 90% seen once. The sequence was collected from a man in his fifties or sixties who had recovered from COVID-19. The sequenced sample consisted of PBMCs or T cells enriched from blood (not recorded which). The rearrangement links TRBV5-6 to TRBJ2-1; TRBD1 matches 9 bases. The DNA for the CDR3 is TGTGCCAGCAGATCCGGGACAGGGTACAATGAGCAGTTCTTC. Amino acids: CASRSGTGYNEQFF.